The clone carrying this T cell receptor (beta chain) was found a few times. Its antigen remains unidentified. The germline V gene has CDR1 SEHNR and CDR2 FQNEAQ (reference sequence). Trimming took off 4 bases at V and 2 bases at J, with 10 bases between the two ends. The length of the CDR3 is 14 residues. These data belong to a study of T cell repertoires in cytomegalovirus infection. Study as a whole: It was the public TCR beta signatures that indicated both CMV infection and matching HLA type. Overall study results and limits: Predominance within the ex vivo response was attributable to HLA-C-restricted CMV-specific TCR beta clonotypes. Cumulative frequency (of public TCR beta family members) identified carriers of CMV plus the relevant HLA.

TCRdb itself ran the reads through MiXCR, one entry per CDR3 protein. The sample has about 160,000 distinct CDR3 sequences, roughly 21% seen once. The rearrangement links TRBV7-9 to TRBJ2-3; D call uncertain. The sequenced sample was CD8+ T cells from cultured PBMCs, obtained from culture after CMV antigen stimulation. The receptor comes from a human donor in good health (CMV status not recorded). Some clones in this sample may be carry-over from other donors' samples. The CDR3: CASSYTPHTDTQYF. The DNA for the CDR3 is TGTGCCAGCAGCTACACGCCTCACACAGATACGCAGTATTTT.